This is a list of T cell receptor beta chains from one sample in a study of regulatory T cells in long-lasting Graves disease. TCRdb reprocessed the multiplex PCR reads via MiXCR and lists one record per CDR3 protein. The sample has hundreds of thousands of distinct CDR3 sequences, about 32% seen once; the top ten hold roughly 40%. The sample here was peripheral blood mononuclear cells (PBMCs), taken when the disease was refractory, from a patient treated with antithyroid drugs. The receptors derive from a female donor with Graves disease. The CDR3 runs from the conserved cysteine through the conserved F or W. The order of the fields is J gene, D gene, V gene, clone size, CDR3 length, CDR3 DNA, CDR3 protein. D genes are given only for firm matches. Only part of the rows carry a size: once, few, many, or a class if the clone is expanded.

J: TRBJ2-7
D: -
V: TRBV11-2
size: once
length: 16
DNA: TGTGCCAGCAGCTTAGGACTATCTCAATCCCATTACGAGCAGTACTTC
CDR3: CASSLGLSQSHYEQYF

J: TRBJ1-2
D: TRBD1
V: TRBV27
size: -
length: 15
DNA: TGTGCCAGCAGTATAATCGGGACAGAGAACTATGGCTACACCTTC
CDR3: CASSIIGTENYGYTF

J: TRBJ1-5
D: TRBD1
V: TRBV28
size: few
length: 13
DNA: TGTGCCAGTACGGAGTCAGGGGGCCAGCCCCAGCATTTT
CDR3: CASTESGGQPQHF

J: TRBJ1-1
D: TRBD1
V: TRBV28
size: many
length: 17
DNA: TGTGCCAGCAGGACCCCGGGACAGCCCCAAATGAACACTGAAGCTTTCTTT
CDR3: CASRTPGQPQMNTEAFF

J: TRBJ1-2
D: -
V: TRBV6-9
size: -
length: 14
DNA: TGTGCCAGCAGTTACGAGAGTTCTAACTATGGCTACACCTTC
CDR3: CASSYESSNYGYTF

J: TRBJ2-1
D: TRBD2
V: TRBV6-5
size: once
length: 20
DNA: TGTGCCAGCAGTTACACCGATCTTGGACTAGCGGGAGTGTCCTACAATGAGCAGTTCTTC
CDR3: CASSYTDLGLAGVSYNEQFF

J: TRBJ1-1
D: -
V: TRBV12-3/TRBV12-4
size: many
length: 14
DNA: TGTGCCAGCAGATCCAGGGCCTTGAACACTGAAGCTTTCTTT
CDR3: CASRSRALNTEAFF

J: TRBJ2-5
D: -
V: TRBV6-2/TRBV6-3
size: once
length: 17
DNA: TGTGCCAGCAGTGAAGCCGGAGCGGGTCGACCTCAAGAGACCCAGTACTTC
CDR3: CASSEAGAGRPQETQYF

J: TRBJ1-4
D: TRBD1
V: TRBV6-1
size: -
length: 15
DNA: TGTGCCAGCAGAGGACAGGGACTAACTAATGAAAAACTGTTTTTT
CDR3: CASRGQGLTNEKLFF

J: TRBJ1-5
D: -
V: TRBV6-2/TRBV6-3
size: few
length: 15
DNA: TGTGCCAGCAGTGAATTTTTAGTAGCCTATCAGCCCCAGCATTTT
CDR3: CASSEFLVAYQPQHF

J: TRBJ1-2
D: TRBD1
V: TRBV20-1
size: -
length: 12
DNA: TGCAGTGCTGGGGGCAGGGGGCTTGGCTACACCTTC
CDR3: CSAGGRGLGYTF

J: TRBJ2-7
D: TRBD1
V: TRBV2
size: many
length: 14
DNA: TGTGCCAGCAGTATCCGGGACAGTACCTACGAGCAGTACTTC
CDR3: CASSIRDSTYEQYF

J: TRBJ2-7
D: -
V: TRBV13
size: few
length: 15
DNA: TGTGCCAGCAGCGACCGGGACGCGGACCCCTACGAGCAGTACTTC
CDR3: CASSDRDADPYEQYF

J: TRBJ1-1
D: -
V: TRBV28
size: few
length: 14
DNA: TGTGCCAGCCGGTGGACGGATATGAACACTGAAGCTTTCTTT
CDR3: CASRWTDMNTEAFF

J: TRBJ2-7
D: TRBD2
V: TRBV6-8
size: -
length: 19
DNA: TGTGCCAGCAGTCGGCTCCCGGGACTAGGGGAGTTACCATCCTACGAGCAGTACTTC
CDR3: CASSRLPGLGELPSYEQYF

J: TRBJ1-2
D: TRBD1
V: TRBV9
size: many
length: 17
DNA: TGTGCCAGCAGCGTAGCCCGGGACAGGGGGCCTAACTATGGCTACACCTTC
CDR3: CASSVARDRGPNYGYTF

J: TRBJ1-5
D: -
V: TRBV19
size: many
length: 16
DNA: TGTGCCAGTAGTATACGCACAGGGCTTGGGAATCAGCCCCAGCATTTT
CDR3: CASSIRTGLGNQPQHF

J: TRBJ2-2
D: -
V: TRBV12-3/TRBV12-4
size: few
length: 14
DNA: TGTGCCAGCAGTTTTCGCAGGGGCACCGGGGAGCTGTTTTTT
CDR3: CASSFRRGTGELFF

J: TRBJ1-1
D: TRBD1
V: TRBV30
size: -
length: 16
DNA: TGTGCCTGGAGCCCGGGACAGGGGAGATCGAACACTGAAGCTTTCTTT
CDR3: CAWSPGQGRSNTEAFF

J: TRBJ2-1
D: TRBD2
V: TRBV7-7
size: -
length: 14
DNA: TGTGCCAGCAGCTTAAGCGGGAGGTTAAATGAGCAGTTCTTC
CDR3: CASSLSGRLNEQFF

J: TRBJ2-5
D: TRBD2
V: TRBV28
size: many
length: 14
DNA: TGTGCCAGCAGTACTAGCGGGAGTGGAGAGACCCAGTACTTC
CDR3: CASSTSGSGETQYF

J: TRBJ1-3
D: TRBD1
V: TRBV6-2/TRBV6-3
size: few
length: 14
DNA: TGTGCCAGCAGTTACTCGCAGGGGGCAAACACCATATATTTT
CDR3: CASSYSQGANTIYF

J: TRBJ1-5
D: -
V: TRBV3-1
size: -
length: 16
DNA: TGTGCCAGCAGCCAGGGGGTGGGGAATTGGAATCAGCCCCAGCATTTT
CDR3: CASSQGVGNWNQPQHF

J: TRBJ2-5
D: -
V: TRBV20-1
size: few
length: 13
DNA: TGCAGTGCTAGCACCCAGGGACAAGAGACCCAGTACTTC
CDR3: CSASTQGQETQYF

J: TRBJ1-2
D: -
V: TRBV7-9
size: -
length: 15
DNA: TGTGCCAGCAATTACCCCTCGGCGGTTCTCTATGGCTACACCTTC
CDR3: CASNYPSAVLYGYTF

J: TRBJ2-7
D: -
V: TRBV10-3
size: few
length: 17
DNA: TGTGCCATCAGTGAGTCGGCAGGGGATTGGAGCTCCTACGAGCAGTACTTC
CDR3: CAISESAGDWSSYEQYF

J: TRBJ1-2
D: -
V: TRBV28
size: many
length: 12
DNA: TGTGCCAGCTCACAGAGAACCTATGGCTACACCTTC
CDR3: CASSQRTYGYTF

J: TRBJ1-1
D: -
V: TRBV7-9
size: few
length: 15
DNA: TGTGCCAGCAGCTTCACCCAGGGTCGTAGCACTGAAGCTTTCTTT
CDR3: CASSFTQGRSTEAFF

J: TRBJ2-2
D: -
V: TRBV29-1
size: -
length: 14
DNA: TGCAGCGTACGGCAGAGGAGGGGAACCGGGGAGCTGTTTTTT
CDR3: CSVRQRRGTGELFF

J: TRBJ2-7
D: TRBD2
V: TRBV5-1
size: -
length: 15
DNA: TGCGCCAGCAGCTGGGGGGGGGTCGGCCACTACGAGCAGTACTTC
CDR3: CASSWGGVGHYEQYF

J: TRBJ1-5
D: TRBD1
V: TRBV27
size: few
length: 14
DNA: TGTGCCAGCAGTAGGACAGGGCTCGGGCAGCCCCAGCATTTT
CDR3: CASSRTGLGQPQHF

J: TRBJ2-7
D: -
V: TRBV2
size: few
length: 13
DNA: TGTGCCAGCCTCGCCGAAGTAACCTACGAGCAGTACTTC
CDR3: CASLAEVTYEQYF

J: TRBJ1-2
D: TRBD1
V: TRBV6-5
size: -
length: 12
DNA: TGTGCCAGCAGTTATTGGGACAGCGGCTACACCTTC
CDR3: CASSYWDSGYTF

J: TRBJ2-4
D: TRBD2
V: TRBV28
size: -
length: 22
DNA: TGTGCCAGCAGTGTACGTCCCGGGCTAGCGGGGGACATCGCCTTAGCCAAAAACATTCAGTACTTC
CDR3: CASSVRPGLAGDIALAKNIQYF